Only one count was recorded for the clone carrying this TCR beta chain. The CDR3 sequence is 15 residues long. V gave up 6 bases and J gave up 4 bases; unmatched junction bases: 5. The V gene's germline CDR1 is SEHNR and CDR2 FQNEAQ (reference sequence). This record comes from a study of blood T cell repertoires in COVID-19. Study information: T cells, B-cell-depleted T cells, or PBMCs provided the cDNA or gDNA that served as material.

TCRdb's copy holds only in-frame clones and misses some; the assay was immunoSEQ multiplex PCR. The table includes around 100,000 clones, more than 80% detected once. This receptor was taken from a woman in her fifties or sixties with acute or convalescent COVID-19. The sequencing input was peripheral blood. The chain uses TRBV7-9 and TRBJ2-3, with 12 bases identical to TRBD1. The CDR3 nucleotides are TGTGCCAGCAGTTCGGGACAGGGGGCCTCAGATACGCAGTATTTT. This encodes CASSSGQGASDTQYF.